The 5 T cell receptor beta chains in this list originate from one sample, sequenced in a study of blood T cell repertoires in COVID-19. The assay was immunoSEQ multiplex PCR, and TCRdb's table has in-frame clones only and misses some. The data hold roughly 120,000 clones, with around 87% observed a single time. The material sequenced was peripheral blood. Every receptor here comes from a woman in her 70s with acute or convalescent COVID-19.

The rearrangement links TRBV7-9 to TRBJ2-1; D gene unclear. The CDR3 has 14 amino acids. Germline V gene data show CDR1 as SEHNR and CDR2 as FQNEAQ (reference sequence). The V and J ends lost 3 bases and 5 bases respectively, with 11 bases between them. DNA of the CDR3: TGTGCCAGCAGCTTTCCCAGGTTCCACAATGAGCAGTTCTTC. Protein product: CASSFPRFHNEQFF.

The CDR3 nucleotides read TGTGCCAGCAGCTTCAAGTCAGGGGGCGAAAGCAATCAGCCCCAGCATTTT. Translated, it gives CASSFKSGGESNQPQHF. The chain carries TRBV7-8 and TRBJ1-5, with TRBD1 identical over 8 bases. With 3 bases clipped from V and 1 base from J, the junction kept 8 bases outside the gene matches. The germline gives CDR1 SGHVS, CDR2 FQNEAQ. The CDR3 totals 17 residues.

The chain joins TRBV11-2 to TRBJ2-1, with 11 bases that match TRBD2. The V and J ends lost 5 bases and 6 bases, in that order; junction bases with no gene match: 12. CDR1 and CDR2 (germline): SGHAT, FQNNGV. CDR3 length equals 17 residues. The CDR3 region has the DNA TGTGCCAGCAGCCCCGACGTGGGACTAGCGGTCCCCAATGAGCAGTTCTTC. This encodes CASSPDVGLAVPNEQFF. The variable domain in full, with the rest retrieved from reference TRBV11-2 and TRBJ2-1, is EAGVAQSPRYKIIEKRQSVAFWCNPISGHATLYWYQQILGQGPKLLIQFQNNGVVDDSQLPKDRFSAERLKGVDSTLKIQPAKLEDSAVYLCASSPDVGLAVPNEQFFGPGTRLTVL.

The chain links TRBV5-8 to TRBJ1-4, with D unclear. This CDR3 is built from 13 residues. Germline V lookup: CDR1 SGHTS, CDR2 YDEGEE. The ends were cut back, 0 bases at V and 5 bases at J, with 5 bases in the middle. The CDR3 DNA reads as TGTGCCAGCAGCTTGGACAGCAATGAAAAACTGTTTTTT. It translates to CASSLDSNEKLFF.

Written as DNA, the CDR3 is TGTGCCAGCAGCCTTGGACAGGGGATCCACAATGAGCAGTTCTTC. It codes for CASSLGQGIHNEQFF. The rearrangement uses TRBV3-1 (or the pseudogene TRBV3-2) and TRBJ2-1; TRBD1 aligns across 9 bases. The J segment lost 5 bases and the V segment lost 4 bases, leaving 6 bases of the junction unmatched. Germline assignment: CDR1 LGHDT and CDR2 YNNKEL (reference sequence). CDR3 length: 15 amino acids.